Each of the 5 T cell receptor beta chains below was sequenced from the same sample in a study of blood T cell repertoires in COVID-19. Only in-frame clones appear in the TCRdb table, and some are missing; sequencing was by immunoSEQ multiplex PCR. The sample comprises 250,000 or so clones, roughly nine tenths of which are singletons, and 6.2% rests with the top ten. Sequencing was done on a sample of peripheral blood. The receptors were sampled from a man between 60 and 70 years old with acute or convalescent COVID-19.

The CDR3 loop reads CASSAEGQGNNQPQHF. The CDR3 bases are TGTGCCAGCAGTGCGGAGGGACAGGGGAACAATCAGCCCCAGCATTTT. The J gene is TRBJ1-5, the V gene TRBV28, with 10 bases matching TRBD1. J was trimmed by 3 bases and V by 5 bases; bases with no gene match: 7. Germline V gene data show CDR1 as MDHEN and CDR2 as SYDVKM. This CDR3 has 16 amino acids.

This chain uses TRBV19 with TRBJ1-2, with D perhaps TRBD1 (5 bases). The CDR3 consists of 12 residues. Germline loops: CDR1 LNHDA, CDR2 SQIVND (reference sequence). The V gene lost 11 bases and the J gene lost 4 bases, with 14 bases spanning the gap. The CDR3 sequence is CAVGDGFYGYTF. The CDR3 nucleotides read TGTGCCGTAGGGGATGGATTCTATGGCTACACCTTC.

This chain links TRBV28 with TRBJ1-1, with 7 bases fitting TRBD1. The V segment lost 5 bases and the J segment 5 bases; nucleotides outside the gene matches: 11. The CDR3 is 15 amino acids. CDR1 MDHEN and CDR2 SYDVKM come from the germline V gene. The CDR3 DNA sequence: TGTGCCAGCAGTCCCCGAGTTACAGGGGTGACTGAAGCTTTCTTT. Encoded protein: CASSPRVTGVTEAFF.

The chain joins TRBV28 to TRBJ1-5, with TRBD1 as a possible D gene (5 bases). CDR1 is MDHEN, CDR2 SYDVKM, per germline. Between the trimmed V and J ends, which lost 5 bases and 0 bases, there was a span of 8 bases. CDR3 length: 14 amino acids. CDR3 sequence (DNA): TGTGCCAGCAGTGGGGGGGTTAGCAATCAGCCCCAGCATTTT. This codes for CASSGGVSNQPQHF. The variable domain in full, completed from reference TRBV28 and TRBJ1-5, reads DVKVTQSSRYLVKRTGEKVFLECVQDMDHENMFWYRQDPGLGLRLIYFSYDVKMKEKGDIPEGYSVSREKKERFSLILESASTNQTSMYLCASSGGVSNQPQHFGDGTRLSIL.

The chain carries TRBV5-1 and TRBJ1-1; D gene ambiguous. The germline V gene encodes CDR1 SGHRS and CDR2 YFSETQ. The CDR3 runs 14 residues. The V end was cut by 2 bases, the J end by 1 base, with 9 bases between. Written as DNA, the CDR3 is TGCGCCAGCAGCTTCAACAGTGGGAACACTGAAGCTTTCTTT. Residues: CASSFNSGNTEAFF.